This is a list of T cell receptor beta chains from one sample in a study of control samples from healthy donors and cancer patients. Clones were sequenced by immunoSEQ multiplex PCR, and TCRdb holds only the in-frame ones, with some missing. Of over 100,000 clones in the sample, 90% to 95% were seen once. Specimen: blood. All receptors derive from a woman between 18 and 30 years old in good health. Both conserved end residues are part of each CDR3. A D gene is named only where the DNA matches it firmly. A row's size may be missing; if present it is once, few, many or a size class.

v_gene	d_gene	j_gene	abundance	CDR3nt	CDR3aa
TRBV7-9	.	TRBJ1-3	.	TGTGCCAGCAGCTTGTCGTCAAGACACTTCTCTGGAAACACCATATATTTT	CASSLSSRHFSGNTIYF
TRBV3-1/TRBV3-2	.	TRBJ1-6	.	TGTGCCAGCAGCCCACTAAATTATTCACCCCTCCACTTT	CASSPLNYSPLHF
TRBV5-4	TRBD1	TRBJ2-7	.	TGTGCCAGCAGCTTGTTCGGGACAGGACTCTACGAGCAGTACTTC	CASSLFGTGLYEQYF
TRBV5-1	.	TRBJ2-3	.	TGCGCCAGCAGCTTGTACCCTGGAGCCACAGATACGCAGTATTTT	CASSLYPGATDTQYF
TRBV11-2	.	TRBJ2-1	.	TGTGCCAGCAGCTTAGTAGCCGGAGCCTACAATGAGCAGTTCTTC	CASSLVAGAYNEQFF
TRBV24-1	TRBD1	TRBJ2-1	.	TGTGCCACCAGTGATCGGACAGGGGGCTCTCTCAATGAGCAGTTCTTC	CATSDRTGGSLNEQFF
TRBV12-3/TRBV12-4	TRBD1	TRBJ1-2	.	TGTGCCAGCAGTTTGGGACAGATCTATGGCTACACCTTC	CASSLGQIYGYTF
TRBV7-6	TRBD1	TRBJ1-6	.	TGTGCCAGCAGCTCGGGACAGAATAATTCACCCCTCCACTTT	CASSSGQNNSPLHF
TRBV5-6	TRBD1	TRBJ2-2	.	TGTGCCAGCAGCTTGGCCGGGGCAGGGGGTACCGGGGAGCTGTTTTTT	CASSLAGAGGTGELFF
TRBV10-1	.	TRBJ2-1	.	TGCGCCAGCAGGACTGGGGCGTACGGTGAGCAGTTCTTC	CASRTGAYGEQFF
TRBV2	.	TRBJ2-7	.	TGTGCCAGCAGTGAAGGGGGACTGGACGAGCAGTACTTC	CASSEGGLDEQYF
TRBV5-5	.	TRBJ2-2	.	TGTGCCAGCAGCTTGGGGCCCGGGGAGCTGTTTTTT	CASSLGPGELFF
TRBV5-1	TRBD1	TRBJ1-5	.	TGCGCCAGCAGCTTGACAGGGACAGGGGATCAGCCCCAGCATTTT	CASSLTGTGDQPQHF
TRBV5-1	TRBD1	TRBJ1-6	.	TGCGCCAGCAGCTTCGCCGGGACAGGACGCTCACCCCTCCACTTT	CASSFAGTGRSPLHF
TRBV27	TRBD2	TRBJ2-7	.	TGTGCCAGCAGTTTAGCAGGGACTAGCGGGAGCGAGCAGTACTTC	CASSLAGTSGSEQYF
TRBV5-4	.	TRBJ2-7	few	TGTGCCAGCAGCGTAGGGTCCCACTACGAGCAGTACTTC	CASSVGSHYEQYF
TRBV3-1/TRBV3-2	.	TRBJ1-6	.	TGTGCCAGCAGCCAAGATGGGGGCAGTCTTGGTTCACCCCTCCACTTT	CASSQDGGSLGSPLHF
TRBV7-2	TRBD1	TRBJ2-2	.	TGTGCCAGCAGCTCGACAGGGATAGGGGCGGTAACCGGGGAGCTGTTTTTT	CASSSTGIGAVTGELFF
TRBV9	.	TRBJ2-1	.	TGTGCCAGCAGCGGGGCCAGTCTGGCCTCGCTGGCAGATGAGCAGTTCTTC	CASSGASLASLADEQFF
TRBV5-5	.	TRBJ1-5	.	TGTGCCAGCAGCCACGAACTTGGGGGACCCCAGCATTTT	CASSHELGGPQHF
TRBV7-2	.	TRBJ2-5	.	TGTGCCAGCAGCTTAGGACCTTTCAGGGCTGTTGAGACCCAGTACTTC	CASSLGPFRAVETQYF
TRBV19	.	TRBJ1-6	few	TGTGCCAGTAGTGATAGGGGGGCCGATAATTCACCCCTCCACTTT	CASSDRGADNSPLHF
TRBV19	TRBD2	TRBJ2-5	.	TGTGCCAGTAGTCCACCGGCTAGCGGGGGCCCTCGGCTTTACCAAGAGACCCAGTACTTC	CASSPPASGGPRLYQETQYF
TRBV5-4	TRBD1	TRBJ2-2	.	TGTGCCAGCAGCGCCGGGACAGGGCCTACGAACACCGGGGAGCTGTTTTTT	CASSAGTGPTNTGELFF
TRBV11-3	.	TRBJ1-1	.	TGTGCCAGCAGCTCCCTGACAGGTGAAGCTTTCTTT	CASSSLTGEAFF
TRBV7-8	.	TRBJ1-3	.	TGTGCCAGCAGCTTTGGGGTTTCGGGAAACACCATATATTTT	CASSFGVSGNTIYF
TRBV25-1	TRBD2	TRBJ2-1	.	TGTGCCAGCAGTGGCTGGGGCGGGGGAGCGATTAATGAGCAGTTCTTC	CASSGWGGGAINEQFF
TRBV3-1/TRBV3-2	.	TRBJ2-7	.	TGTGCCAGCAGCCTAAGTGGCTCCTACGAGCAGTACTTC	CASSLSGSYEQYF
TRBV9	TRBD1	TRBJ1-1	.	TGTGCCAGCAGCGAGGGACAGAGGAACACTGAAGCTTTCTTT	CASSEGQRNTEAFF
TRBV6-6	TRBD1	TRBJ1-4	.	TGTGCCAGCAGTTGGACAGGGTTCAATGAAAAACTGTTTTTT	CASSWTGFNEKLFF
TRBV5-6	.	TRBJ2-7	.	TGTGCCAGCAGCTTGATCGCGGAGAGCTCCTACGAGCAGTACTTC	CASSLIAESSYEQYF
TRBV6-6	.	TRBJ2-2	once	TGTGCCACCTTGAATAGTGCCTGGGAGCTGTTTTTT	CATLNSAWELFF
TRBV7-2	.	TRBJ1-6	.	TGTGCCAGCAGCTTAGCATCAAGAAATTCACCCCTCCACTTT	CASSLASRNSPLHF
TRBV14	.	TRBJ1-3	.	TGTGCCAGCAGCCAAGCAGGGTCAGGAAACACCATATATTTT	CASSQAGSGNTIYF
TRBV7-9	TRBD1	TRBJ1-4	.	TGTGCCAGCAGCCGGACAGGGACTAATGAAAAACTGTTTTTT	CASSRTGTNEKLFF
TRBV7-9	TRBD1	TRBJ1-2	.	TGTGCCAGCAGCTCCTTCATACAGGGGAACTATGGCTACACCTTC	CASSSFIQGNYGYTF
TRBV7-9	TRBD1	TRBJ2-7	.	TGTGCCAGCAGCTCTCCGACCGGGACAGGGGGCCGAGAGCAGTACTTC	CASSSPTGTGGREQYF
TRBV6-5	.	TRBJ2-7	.	TGTGCCAGCAGTTACTCGGATGGGGTTTCCTACGAGCAGTACTTC	CASSYSDGVSYEQYF
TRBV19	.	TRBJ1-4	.	TGTGCCACTAGGGGCAGGGGCCGCTCAAGTGAAAAACTGTTTTTT	CATRGRGRSSEKLFF
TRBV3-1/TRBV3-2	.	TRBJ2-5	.	TGTGCCAGCAGCCAGAAGACGGTCCGGGAGACCCAGTACTTC	CASSQKTVRETQYF
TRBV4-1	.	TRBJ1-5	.	TGCGCCAGCAGCCAAGATACACAGTTCAATCAGCCCCAGCATTTT	CASSQDTQFNQPQHF
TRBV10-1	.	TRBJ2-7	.	TGCGCCAGCAGTGAGACAGGAACAGCCTACGAGCAGTACTTC	CASSETGTAYEQYF
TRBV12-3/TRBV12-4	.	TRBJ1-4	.	TGTGCCAGCAGCATTTACGGGGAAAAACTGTTTTTT	CASSIYGEKLFF
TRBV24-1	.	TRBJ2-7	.	TGTGCCACCAGTGACTCAACCCCAGGGAGACAATACGAGCAGTACTTC	CATSDSTPGRQYEQYF
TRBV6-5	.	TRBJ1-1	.	TGTGCCAGCAGTTACTCTGCAGGGTACACTGAAGCTTTCTTT	CASSYSAGYTEAFF
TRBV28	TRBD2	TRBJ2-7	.	TGTGCCAGCAGTTCCCCCCTAGCGGGAGGAACCTACGAGCAGTACTTC	CASSSPLAGGTYEQYF
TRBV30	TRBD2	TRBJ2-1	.	TGTGCCTGTTTTCGAGCGGGAGGGCCGAATGAGCAGTTCTTC	CACFRAGGPNEQFF
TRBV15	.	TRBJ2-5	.	TGTGCCACCAGCAGTGCAGCGGGGACATACCAAGAGACCCAGTACTTC	CATSSAAGTYQETQYF
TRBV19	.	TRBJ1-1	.	TGTGCCAGTAGTATACTAGACAGGAACACTGAAGCTTTCTTT	CASSILDRNTEAFF
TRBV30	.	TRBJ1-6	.	TGTGCCTGGAGTGTAACAGCCTTTAATTCACCCCTCCACTTT	CAWSVTAFNSPLHF
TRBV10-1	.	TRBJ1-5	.	TGCGCCAGCAGTGAAGGGGCAGACCGAAGGCAGCCCCAGCATTTT	CASSEGADRRQPQHF
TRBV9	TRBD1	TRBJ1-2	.	TGTGCCAGCAGCGTAGACCCCTTTGGGACAGGGCCCGACTATGGCTACACCTTC	CASSVDPFGTGPDYGYTF
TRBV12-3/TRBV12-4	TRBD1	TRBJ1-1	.	TGTGCCAGCAGTCCCGGGACAGGGACTGAAGCTTTCTTT	CASSPGTGTEAFF
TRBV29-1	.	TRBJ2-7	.	TGCAGCGTCCAACAGGGCTACGAGCAGTACTTC	CSVQQGYEQYF
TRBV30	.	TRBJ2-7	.	TGTGCCTGGGGAGAGGGGGGGCTTTGGTACGAGCAGTACTTC	CAWGEGGLWYEQYF
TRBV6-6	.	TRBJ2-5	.	TGTGCCAGCAGTTACTCGCTGGGACAAGAGACCCAGTACTTC	CASSYSLGQETQYF